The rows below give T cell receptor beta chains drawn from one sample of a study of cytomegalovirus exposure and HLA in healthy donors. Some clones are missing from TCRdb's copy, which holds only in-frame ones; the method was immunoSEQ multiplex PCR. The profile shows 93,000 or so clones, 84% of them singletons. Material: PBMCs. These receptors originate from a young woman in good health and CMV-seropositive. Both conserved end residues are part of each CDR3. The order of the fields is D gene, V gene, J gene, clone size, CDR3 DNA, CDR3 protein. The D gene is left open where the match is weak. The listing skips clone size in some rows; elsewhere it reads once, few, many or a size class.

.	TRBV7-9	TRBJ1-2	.	TGTGCCAGCAGCTTTACAGATAATAACTATGGCTACACCTTC	CASSFTDNNYGYTF
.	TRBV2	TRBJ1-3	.	TGTGCCAGCAGTGAAGTGGGGGGCTCTGGAAACACCATATATTTT	CASSEVGGSGNTIYF
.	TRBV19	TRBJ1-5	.	TGTGCCAGTAGTATAAAGGGAGGGCCACCACCCCAGCATTTT	CASSIKGGPPPQHF
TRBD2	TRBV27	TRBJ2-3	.	TGTGCCAGCATAGCGGGAGGGATCACAGATACGCAGTATTTT	CASIAGGITDTQYF
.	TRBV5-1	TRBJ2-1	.	TGCGCCAGCAGGTTTACGGGGGAAACTGAGCAGTTCTTC	CASRFTGETEQFF
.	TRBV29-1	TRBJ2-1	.	TGCAGCGTTGGAGGGGCAGGGGCTTACAATGAGCAGTTCTTC	CSVGGAGAYNEQFF
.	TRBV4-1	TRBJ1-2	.	TGCGCCAGCAGCTCGCCCGTACAGGGAGACTATGGCTACACCTTC	CASSSPVQGDYGYTF
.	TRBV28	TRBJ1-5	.	TGTGCCAGCATCCTCGACAGCAATAGCAATCAGCCCCAGCATTTT	CASILDSNSNQPQHF
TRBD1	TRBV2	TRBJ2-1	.	TGTGCCAGCAGTGAATACGACAGGGGGCTTGAGGATGAGCAGTTCTTC	CASSEYDRGLEDEQFF
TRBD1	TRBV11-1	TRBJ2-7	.	TGTGCCAGCAGCTTAACAGGGGGCACCGAGCAGTACTTC	CASSLTGGTEQYF
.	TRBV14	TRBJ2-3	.	TGTGCCAGCAGCCAAGATTACGGGGGGCCATATACGCAGTATTTT	CASSQDYGGPYTQYF
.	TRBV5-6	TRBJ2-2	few	TGTGCCAGCAGCCTGACAACGAACACCGGGGAGCTGTTTTTT	CASSLTTNTGELFF
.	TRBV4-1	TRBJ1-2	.	TGCGCCAGCACTCTGTCGGACTCCAACTATGGCTACACCTTC	CASTLSDSNYGYTF
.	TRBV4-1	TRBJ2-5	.	TGCGCCAGCAGCGAGGGTCGGGGGAGTCTCGAGACCCAGTACTTC	CASSEGRGSLETQYF
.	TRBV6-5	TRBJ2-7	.	TGTGCCAGCAGGGAACTAGCAGTCTACGAGCAGTACTTC	CASRELAVYEQYF
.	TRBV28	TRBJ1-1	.	TGTGCCAGCAGTTCGGGGTGGAGGAGGCCCGGGCGGGCTTTCTTT	CASSSGWRRPGRAFF
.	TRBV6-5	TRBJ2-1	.	TGTGCCAGCAGTTACTCGGGGGCCAGTTACAATGAGCAGTTCTTC	CASSYSGASYNEQFF
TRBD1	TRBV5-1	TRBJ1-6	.	TGCGCCAGCAGCTGGGGGACAGGGAGAAATAATTCACCCCTCCACTTT	CASSWGTGRNNSPLHF
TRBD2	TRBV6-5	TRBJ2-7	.	TGTGCCAGCAGGCCATCCGGGACTACCTCCTACGAGCAGTACTTC	CASRPSGTTSYEQYF
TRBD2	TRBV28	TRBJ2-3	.	TGTGCCAGCAGTTCCTCTAAGCGGGGGGCCACAGATACGCAGTATTTT	CASSSSKRGATDTQYF